The 18 T cell receptor beta chains given below trace back to one sample, sequenced in a study of blood T cells in healthy people across ages. Combining a sample-barcoded 5' primer with a J-beta primer mix, a second PCR ran for roughly 6 to 12 cycles. Via MiXCR, TCRdb re-called the 5' RACE reads, giving one row per CDR3 protein. The sample includes roughly 700,000 distinct CDR3 sequences, about 30% seen only once; the top ten take roughly 14%. The specimen sequenced was blood. These receptors came from a woman of 80 years or more in good health.

Comments on this clonotype: Given a much more abundant clone one base away, this may be a read error. The chain carries TRBV6-6 and TRBJ1-4; D gene ambiguous. Matching the DNA end better, TRBJ2-3 makes the J call doubtful. The CDR3 runs 13 residues. Per germline, CDR1 MNHNY and CDR2 SVGAGI (reference sequence). Here the CDR3 DNA reads TGTGCCAGCAGTTACGAGTTCACGGATGCGCAGTATTTT. This sequence encodes CASSYEFTDAQYF.

V and J are TRBV24-1 and TRBJ2-3; D tentatively fits TRBD1 or TRBD2 (6 bases each). Trimming removed 0 bases from V and 2 bases from J, with 20 bases in between. The CDR3 extends over 19 amino acids. CDR1 is KGHDR, CDR2 SFDVKD, per germline. The CDR3 DNA follows: TGTGCCACCAGTGATTTGTCATCGGGTGGGGGGCGTATCACAGATACGCAGTATTTT. Its protein is CATSDLSSGGGRITDTQYF.

This clonotype was found a few times. J is TRBJ1-1 and V is TRBV28; possible D gene TRBD1, 5 bases. The V gene's germline CDR1 is MDHEN and CDR2 SYDVKM. V was pared by 3 bases and J by 0 bases, with 8 bases between. The CDR3 totals 14 residues. The CDR3 DNA sequence: TGTGCCAGCAGTTTTTCAGGGATGAACACTGAAGCTTTCTTT. Amino acids: CASSFSGMNTEAFF.

This clonotype was picked up a small number of times. V usage is TRBV18 and J usage is TRBJ1-1; TRBD1 is a possible D gene (5 bases). The germline V gene encodes CDR1 KGHSH and CDR2 LQKENI. CDR3 length: 15 amino acids. Trimming pared 5 bases from V and 5 bases from J, leaving 18 bases between. CDR3 DNA: TGTGCCAGCTCAGCCAGACAGAGCCAACGAACTGAAGCTTTCTTT. Its translation is CASSARQSQRTEAFF.

This chain's CDR3 is CASSYRGHLAKNIQYF. The DNA for the CDR3 is TGTGCCAGCAGTTACAGAGGGCATTTAGCCAAAAACATTCAGTACTTC. The chain is built from TRBV6-2 or TRBV6-3 and TRBJ2-4, with a weak D call TRBD2 (5 bases). V lost 2 bases and J 0 bases, leaving 11 bases between the germline ends. CDR1 is MNHEY and CDR2 is SVGEGT in the germline V gene. The CDR3 loop spans 16 amino acids.

The chain is built from TRBV20-1 and TRBJ2-1, with 13 bases fitting TRBD2. Germline values: CDR1 DFQATT, CDR2 SNEGSKA (reference sequence). This CDR3 is 16 amino acids long. V shed 5 bases, J shed 4 bases, and the junction held 8 bases outside the gene matches. Here the CDR3 reads CSALGLAGVSYNEQFF. The CDR3, as DNA: TGCAGTGCTCTAGGACTAGCGGGAGTTTCTTACAATGAGCAGTTCTTC.

The chain is built from TRBV4-2 and TRBJ2-7; TRBD2 aligns across 12 bases. Near its end, the DNA agrees better with TRBJ2-5, so the J call may be wrong. This CDR3 region has 15 residues. Germline V gives CDR1 LGHNA, CDR2 YNFKEQ. CDR3 sequence: CASSETSGGQETQYF. The CDR3 nucleotides read TGTGCCAGCAGCGAGACTAGCGGGGGACAAGAGACCCAGTACTTC.

There are a few counts of this clonotype. This chain connects TRBV7-3 to TRBJ1-2; D might be TRBD1 (5 bases). V dropped 5 bases and J dropped 8 bases, with 21 bases sitting between them. This CDR3 spans 15 amino acids. CDR1 and CDR2 (germline): SGHTA, FQGTGA. CDR3 residues: CASSEAGALRSGYTF. Here the CDR3 DNA reads TGTGCCAGCAGCGAAGCCGGGGCCCTGAGGAGCGGCTACACCTTC.

This clonotype has at least ten counts. The chain is built from TRBV27 and TRBJ2-3; perhaps TRBD2 as D (5 bases). Germline V CDR1 and CDR2: MNHEY, SMNVEV (reference sequence). The CDR3 contains 13 residues. Trimming took 4 bases from V and 6 from J, leaving 11 bases between them. The CDR3 coding sequence is TGTGCCAGCAGTTCTGGCCCGGGGGATACGCAGTATTTT. It codes for CASSSGPGDTQYF.

This clonotype was recorded many times. The CDR3 DNA is TGCAGTGCTTGCAGGGGTTGGGGCATTCCAGATACGCAGTATTTT. The encoded protein is CSACRGWGIPDTQYF. The genes are TRBV20-1 and TRBJ2-3, with a possible D match to TRBD1 (6 bases). V was shortened by 5 bases and J by 4 bases, with 19 bases between the two germline ends. There are 15 residues in the CDR3. Germline CDR1 is DFQATT and CDR2 is SNEGSKA (reference sequence).

CDR3: CASSLDNNRQRNTEAFF. In DNA form, the CDR3 reads TGCGCCAGCAGCTTGGACAACAATAGACAGCGGAACACTGAAGCTTTCTTT. This rearrangement joins TRBV5-1 to TRBJ1-1; D is perhaps TRBD1 (5 bases). The CDR3 is 17 amino acids. V was clipped by 0 bases and J by 1 base, with 16 bases between them. The germline CDR1 and CDR2 sequences are SGHRS and YFSETQ.

This chain links TRBV10-3 with TRBJ2-2; D is ambiguous. With 6 bases removed from V and 0 bases from J, the gap between germline ends came to 8 bases. The CDR3 extends over 14 amino acids. Germline CDR1 is ENHRY and CDR2 is SYGVKD. The CDR3 region is CAISSSTNTGELFF. CDR3 nucleotide sequence: TGTGCCATCAGCAGTTCAACGAACACCGGGGAGCTGTTTTTT.

V usage is TRBV7-2 and J usage is TRBJ1-1; tentatively, D is TRBD1 (5 bases). Trimming cost V 2 bases and J 8 bases, with 15 bases left between them. The CDR3 totals 14 residues. Germline V gives CDR1 SGHTA, CDR2 FQGNSA. CDR3 in DNA: TGTGCCAGCAGCTTAAGGGGATCCCTTAGAGAAGCTTTCTTT. It yields the protein CASSLRGSLREAFF.

This clonotype was counted once. The rearrangement uses TRBV6-5 and TRBJ2-7; 11 bases map to TRBD2. Germline loops: CDR1 MNHEY, CDR2 SVGAGI. The CDR3 is made up of 17 amino acids. V trimming: 2 bases; J trimming: 10 bases; junction bases outside the gene matches: 16. CDR3 nucleotide sequence: TGTGCCAGCAGTTACGAGGGTGGGACTAGCGGAACCGGGTCCCAGTACTTC. Protein sequence: CASSYEGGTSGTGSQYF.

This clonotype was seen ten or more times. The V call is TRBV4-2, the J call TRBJ2-7, with D possibly TRBD1 on 6 matching bases. With 0 bases removed from V and 6 bases from J, the gap between germline ends came to 18 bases. Per the germline V gene, CDR1 is LGHNA and CDR2 is YNFKEQ. The CDR3 is made up of 16 amino acids. CDR3 DNA: TGTGCCAGCAGCCAAGATTCGAACAGGGTCGAAGGCGAGCAGTACTTC. This gives the protein CASSQDSNRVEGEQYF.

Only a few counts were recorded for this clonotype. This sequence joins TRBV20-1 and TRBJ2-5, with TRBD1 as a possible D gene (5 bases). CDR1 and CDR2 (germline): DFQATT, SNEGSKA (reference sequence). The CDR3 has 14 amino acids. V was cut by 0 bases and J by 1 base, with 9 bases left in between. The DNA for the CDR3 is TGCAGTGCTAGAGATGGGGCGTCCCAAGAGACCCAGTACTTC. This encodes CSARDGASQETQYF.

Ten or more counts support this clonotype. V usage is TRBV29-1 and J usage is TRBJ1-1, with no clear D. CDR3 length: 12 residues. Trimming pared 4 bases from V and 2 bases from J, leaving 8 bases between. Germline-derived CDR1 and CDR2 are SQVTM and ANQGSEA. CDR3 sequence: CSVGGVNTEAFF. CDR3 coding DNA: TGCAGCGTTGGGGGAGTTAACACTGAAGCTTTCTTT.

The CDR3 DNA reads TGTGCCAGCAGCCAAGGAACGGGTGCGCTGTTCTTC. Translated: CASSQGTGALFF. The J gene is TRBJ2-1, the V gene TRBV3-1; D not certain. The CDR3 extends over 12 amino acids. Germline V gives CDR1 LGHDT, CDR2 YNNKEL (reference sequence). V shed 1 base and J shed 15 bases, with 13 bases lying between them.